This TCR beta chain was retrieved from a study of T cell repertoires in cytomegalovirus infection. This clonotype turned up a few times. The antigen remains undetermined. TCRdb ran MiXCR on the reads and lists one entry per CDR3 protein. The table records tens of thousands of distinct CDR3 sequences, around 20% of them present only once. This clonotype originated in a human donor in good health (CMV status not recorded). Some clones in this sample may be carry-over from other donors' samples. The specimen was CD8+ T cells from cultured PBMCs, collected from culture after CMV antigen stimulation.

The CDR3 DNA follows: TGTGCCAGCAGTTACGATCCCTCCGGAGCGGGACCTTCCTACGAGCAGTACTTC. This codes for CASSYDPSGAGPSYEQYF. The chain links TRBV6-2 or TRBV6-3 to TRBJ2-7; 7 bases are a match to TRBD2. Per germline, CDR1 MNHEY and CDR2 SVGEGT. The CDR3 runs 18 residues. V was clipped by 2 bases and J by 1 base; unmatched bases: 14.